This is a list of T cell receptor beta chains from one sample in a study of OX40 agonist ivuxolimab in advanced cancers. Clones were sequenced by immunoSEQ multiplex PCR, and TCRdb holds only the in-frame ones, with some missing. There are about 53,000 clones in the sample; about 88% occur only once, and roughly 1.5% lies in the top ten. The sequenced sample was CD4+ or CD8+ T cells sorted from blood, obtained in a trial of the OX40 agonist ivuxolimab. Receptors were obtained from an adult with an advanced solid tumor such as melanoma, head and neck, liver or kidney cancer. Both conserved end residues are part of each CDR3. The D gene is left open where the match is weak. Part of the rows lack a size; the others show once, few, many or a class for expanded clones.

clone size,J gene,V gene,D gene,CDR3 protein,CDR3 DNA
.,TRBJ1-5,TRBV27,.,CASSNGLPNQPQHF,TGTGCCAGCAGCAATGGACTTCCCAATCAGCCCCAGCATTTT
.,TRBJ2-7,TRBV7-6,TRBD1,CASSFNRGDHEQYF,TGTGCCAGCAGCTTTAACAGGGGTGATCACGAGCAGTACTTC
.,TRBJ2-2,TRBV5-1,.,CASSLGTPGGGELFF,TGCGCCAGCAGCTTGGGGACCCCCGGGGGCGGGGAGCTGTTTTTT
.,TRBJ2-5,TRBV11-2,.,CASSIQETQYF,TGTGCCAGCAGCATTCAAGAGACCCAGTACTTC
once,TRBJ2-3,TRBV5-6,.,CASSAWPAGHREGDTQYF,TGTGCCAGCAGCGCGTGGCCCGCGGGACACCGTGAGGGAGATACGCAGTATTTT
.,TRBJ2-3,TRBV28,TRBD1,CASSLPGQGTDTQYF,TGTGCCAGCAGTCTGCCGGGACAGGGTACAGATACGCAGTATTTT
.,TRBJ2-7,TRBV19,.,CASTPADGSSYEQYF,TGTGCCAGTACCCCAGCCGACGGGAGCTCCTACGAGCAGTACTTC
few,TRBJ1-2,TRBV6-5,.,CASSSQGGGYTF,TGTGCCAGCAGTTCACAGGGAGGTGGCTACACCTTC
.,TRBJ1-5,TRBV28,.,CASSSGFSNQPQHF,TGTGCCAGCAGTTCAGGGTTCAGCAATCAGCCCCAGCATTTT
.,TRBJ2-2,TRBV9,TRBD2,CASSVAGTSGRVSGELFF,TGTGCCAGCAGCGTAGCTGGGACTAGCGGGAGGGTGTCCGGGGAGCTGTTTTTT
.,TRBJ1-1,TRBV30,TRBD1,CAWRPPGQGLNTEAFF,TGTGCCTGGAGGCCCCCGGGACAGGGGTTGAACACTGAAGCTTTCTTT
.,TRBJ2-1,TRBV5-1,.,CASSLWSGILYEQFF,TGCGCCAGCAGCTTGTGGTCAGGGATATTATATGAGCAGTTCTTC
.,TRBJ2-3,TRBV5-6,TRBD2,CASSLLGRADTQYF,TGTGCCAGCAGCTTGCTCGGGAGGGCGGATACGCAGTATTTT
.,TRBJ2-7,TRBV25-1,.,CASSDQGSSYEQYF,TGTGCCAGCAGTGATCAGGGTTCGTCCTACGAGCAGTACTTC
.,TRBJ1-5,TRBV18,TRBD1,CASSLGGQINQPQHF,TGTGCCAGCTCACTCGGGGGACAGATTAATCAGCCCCAGCATTTT
.,TRBJ2-7,TRBV11-2,.,CASSPRAAYEQYF,TGTGCCAGCAGCCCTCGGGCAGCTTACGAGCAGTACTTC
.,TRBJ2-6,TRBV7-7,.,CASSLGAGSGANVLTF,TGTGCTAGCAGCTTAGGAGCCGGGTCTGGGGCCAACGTCCTGACTTTC
.,TRBJ1-4,TRBV7-9,.,CAITPQKGPRSEKLFF,TGTGCCATCACCCCCCAGAAGGGTCCGCGTAGTGAAAAACTGTTTTTT
.,TRBJ1-2,TRBV6-5,.,CASTQDRRGYTF,TGTGCCAGCACCCAGGACCGGAGGGGCTACACCTTC
.,TRBJ2-1,TRBV5-1,.,CASSLFMNEQFF,TGCGCCAGCAGCTTATTTATGAATGAGCAGTTCTTC
.,TRBJ1-5,TRBV7-9,.,CASSLSGGSSNQPQHF,TGTGCCAGCAGCTTATCCGGGGGGAGCAGCAATCAGCCCCAGCATTTT
once,TRBJ2-7,TRBV6-6,.,CASTQGGKYEQYF,TGTGCCAGCACCCAGGGGGGGAAATACGAGCAGTACTTC
.,TRBJ2-7,TRBV7-2,TRBD2,CASSFAGVGEQYF,TGTGCCAGCAGCTTCGCGGGAGTGGGCGAGCAGTACTTC
.,TRBJ2-5,TRBV15,TRBD2,CATSPGTSGTKETQYF,TGTGCCACCAGCCCAGGGACTAGCGGGACAAAAGAGACCCAGTACTTC
few,TRBJ2-2,TRBV11-2,.,CASSHKGLLQAGELFF,TGTGCCAGCAGTCACAAGGGACTTCTTCAGGCCGGGGAGCTGTTTTTT
.,TRBJ1-3,TRBV18,.,CATQKEGSRPPNTIYF,TGTGCCACCCAAAAAGAGGGCAGCCGCCCGCCAAACACCATATATTTT
once,TRBJ2-3,TRBV6-1,TRBD2,CASSLAGGNKDTQYF,TGTGCCAGCAGTTTAGCGGGGGGGAACAAAGATACGCAGTATTTT
once,TRBJ2-7,TRBV6-6,TRBD2,CASTRTSANEQYF,TGTGCCAGCACCCGGACTAGCGCGAACGAGCAGTACTTC
once,TRBJ1-6,TRBV30,.,CAWSVGMHNSPLHF,TGTGCCTGGAGTGTAGGGATGCATAATTCACCCCTCCACTTT
.,TRBJ2-7,TRBV30,.,CAWSGDGYEQYF,TGTGCCTGGAGTGGCGACGGCTACGAGCAGTACTTC
few,TRBJ2-2,TRBV28,.,CASSWGHGELFF,TGTGCCAGCAGTTGGGGGCACGGGGAGCTGTTTTTT
.,TRBJ2-1,TRBV6-6,TRBD2,CASSYPGLAGEEQFF,TGTGCCAGCAGTTATCCCGGACTAGCCGGAGAGGAGCAGTTCTTC
.,TRBJ2-5,TRBV30,TRBD2,CAWSGRGLAGGKETQYF,TGTGCCTGGAGCGGCCGGGGACTAGCGGGAGGGAAAGAGACCCAGTACTTC
.,TRBJ2-7,TRBV6-1,TRBD1,CASRGQSSYEQYF,TGTGCCAGCAGGGGACAGAGCTCCTACGAGCAGTACTTC
.,TRBJ1-3,TRBV30,.,CAWSVFLTIYF,TGTGCCTGGAGTGTATTTCTCACCATATATTTT
.,TRBJ1-1,TRBV5-6,.,CASSLEAGGTEAFF,TGTGCCAGCAGCTTGGAAGCGGGGGGGACTGAAGCTTTCTTT
.,TRBJ2-2,TRBV5-1,.,CASSRAGDSNTGELFF,TGCGCCAGCAGTCGAGCCGGGGATTCGAACACCGGGGAGCTGTTTTTT
.,TRBJ1-4,TRBV11-2,.,CASSRGLNEKLFF,TGTGCCAGCAGCCGGGGATTAAATGAAAAACTGTTTTTT
.,TRBJ2-5,TRBV6-6,TRBD1,CASNLGGKETQYF,TGTGCCAGCAACCTAGGGGGCAAAGAGACCCAGTACTTC
.,TRBJ2-5,TRBV11-2,TRBD2,CASSLTSGAVETQYF,TGTGCCAGCAGCTTGACTAGCGGGGCGGTAGAGACCCAGTACTTC
.,TRBJ1-2,TRBV7-2,TRBD1,CASSPRQGGGYTF,TGTGCCAGCAGTCCTCGACAGGGGGGAGGCTACACCTTC
once,TRBJ2-3,TRBV28,TRBD2,CASSLWTSGGTDTQYF,TGTGCCAGCAGTTTATGGACTAGCGGGGGGACAGATACGCAGTATTTT